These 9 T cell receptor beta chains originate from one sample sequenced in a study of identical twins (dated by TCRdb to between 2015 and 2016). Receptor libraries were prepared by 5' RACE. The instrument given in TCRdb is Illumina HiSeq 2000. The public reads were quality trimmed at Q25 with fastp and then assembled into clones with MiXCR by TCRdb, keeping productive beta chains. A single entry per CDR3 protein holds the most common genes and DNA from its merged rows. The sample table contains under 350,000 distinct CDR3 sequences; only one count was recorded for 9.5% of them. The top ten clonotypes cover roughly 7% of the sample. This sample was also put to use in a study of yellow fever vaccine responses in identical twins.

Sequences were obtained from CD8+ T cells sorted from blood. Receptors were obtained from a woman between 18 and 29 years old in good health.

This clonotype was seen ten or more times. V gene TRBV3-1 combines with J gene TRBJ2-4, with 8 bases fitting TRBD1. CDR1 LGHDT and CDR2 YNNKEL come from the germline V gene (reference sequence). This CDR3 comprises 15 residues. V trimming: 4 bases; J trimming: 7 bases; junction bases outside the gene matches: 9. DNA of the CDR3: TGTGCCAGCAGCCCGGGACAGGACTGGGGGAACATTCAGTACTTC. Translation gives CASSPGQDWGNIQYF.

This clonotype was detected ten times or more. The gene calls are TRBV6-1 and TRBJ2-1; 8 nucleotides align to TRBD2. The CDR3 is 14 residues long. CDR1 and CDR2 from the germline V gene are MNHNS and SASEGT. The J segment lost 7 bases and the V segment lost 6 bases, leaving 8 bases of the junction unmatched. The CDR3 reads CASSGFGGGNEQFF. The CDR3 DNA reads TGTGCCAGCAGCGGTTTCGGGGGGGGGAATGAGCAGTTCTTC.

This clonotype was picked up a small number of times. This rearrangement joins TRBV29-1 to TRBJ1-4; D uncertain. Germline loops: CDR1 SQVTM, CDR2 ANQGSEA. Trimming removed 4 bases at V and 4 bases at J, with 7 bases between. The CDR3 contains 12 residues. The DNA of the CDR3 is TGCAGCGTTGGAGACGGTAATGAAAAACTGTTTTTT. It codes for CSVGDGNEKLFF.

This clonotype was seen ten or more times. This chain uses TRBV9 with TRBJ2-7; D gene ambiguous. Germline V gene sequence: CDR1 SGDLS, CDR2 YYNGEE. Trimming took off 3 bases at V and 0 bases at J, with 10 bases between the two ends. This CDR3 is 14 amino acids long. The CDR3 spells CASSGGRNSYEQYF. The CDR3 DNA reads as TGTGCCAGCAGCGGTGGCAGAAACTCCTACGAGCAGTACTTC.

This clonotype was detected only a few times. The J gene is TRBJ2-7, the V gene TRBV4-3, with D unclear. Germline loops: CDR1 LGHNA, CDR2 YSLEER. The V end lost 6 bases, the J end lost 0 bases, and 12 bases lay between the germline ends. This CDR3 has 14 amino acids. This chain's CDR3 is CASSPWVSSYEQYF. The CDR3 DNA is TGCGCCAGCAGTCCTTGGGTGAGCTCCTACGAGCAGTACTTC.

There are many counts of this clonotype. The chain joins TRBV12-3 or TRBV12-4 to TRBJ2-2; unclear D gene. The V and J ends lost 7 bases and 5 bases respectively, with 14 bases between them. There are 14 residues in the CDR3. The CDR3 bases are TGTGCCAGCACTCGGCTCCCGCGTACCGGGGAGCTGTTTTTT. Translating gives CASTRLPRTGELFF.

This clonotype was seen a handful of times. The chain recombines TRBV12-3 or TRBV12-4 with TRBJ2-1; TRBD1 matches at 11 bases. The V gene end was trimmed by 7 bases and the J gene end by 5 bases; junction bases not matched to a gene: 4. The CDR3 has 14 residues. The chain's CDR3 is CASIGTGGHNEQFF. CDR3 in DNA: TGTGCCAGCATCGGGACAGGGGGACACAATGAGCAGTTCTTC.

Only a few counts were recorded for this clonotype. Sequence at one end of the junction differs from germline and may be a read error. In DNA, the CDR3 is TGTGCTAGCAGTCCCCTTCGCGCGGACAGGGCTAATACCTACGAGCAGTACTTC. Protein sequence: CASSPLRADRANTYEQYF. The V call is TRBV7-7, the J call TRBJ2-7, with 8 bases lining up with TRBD1. Germline V gene data show CDR1 as SSHAT and CDR2 as FNYEAQ (reference sequence). This CDR3 spans 18 amino acids.

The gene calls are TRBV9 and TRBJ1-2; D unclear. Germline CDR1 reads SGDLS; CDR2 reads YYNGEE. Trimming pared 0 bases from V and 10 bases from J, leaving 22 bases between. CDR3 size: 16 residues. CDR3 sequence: CASSVATKGATFSYTF. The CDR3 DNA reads TGTGCCAGCAGCGTAGCTACAAAAGGAGCTACTTTTTCCTACACCTTC.